The 4 T cell receptor beta chains below come from one sample, sequenced in a study of T cells after yellow fever vaccination. Via MiXCR, TCRdb re-called the 5' RACE reads, giving one row per CDR3 protein. The sample has a few hundred thousand distinct CDR3 sequences, roughly 4.3% seen once. Sample: PBMCs, taken 5 days after the yellow fever booster vaccination. The receptors were sampled from a man between 18 and 35 years old who received the YFV17D yellow fever vaccine.

This chain links TRBV6-2 or TRBV6-3 with TRBJ2-2, with D tentatively TRBD2 (5 bases). There are 14 residues in the CDR3. Trimming stripped 8 bases from V and 5 bases from J, with 15 bases between. CDR1 MNHEY and CDR2 SVGEGT come from the germline V gene. The CDR3 protein is CASDKTRGTGELFF. In DNA, the CDR3 is TGTGCCAGCGACAAAACTAGAGGGACCGGGGAGCTGTTTTTT.

V gene TRBV4-3 combines with J gene TRBJ2-2; maybe TRBD1 (5 bases). Germline V gives CDR1 LGHNA, CDR2 YSLEER. Trimming removed 1 base from V and 7 bases from J, with 16 bases in between. The CDR3 consists of 16 residues. The CDR3 spells CASSQVGRDHGGELFF. The CDR3 coding sequence is TGCGCCAGCAGCCAAGTTGGCAGGGATCATGGCGGGGAGCTGTTTTTT.

This chain connects TRBV15 to TRBJ2-7, with D possibly matching TRBD2 (6 bases). V lost 3 bases and J 3 bases, leaving 15 bases between the germline ends. Germline assignment: CDR1 LNHNV and CDR2 YYDKDF (reference sequence). The CDR3 runs to 15 residues. CDR3 in amino acids: CATSRRGGPGYEQYF. The CDR3 nucleotides read TGTGCCACCAGCAGGAGGGGAGGCCCGGGCTACGAGCAGTACTTC.

V and J are TRBV3-1 and TRBJ2-4, with D tentatively TRBD1 (6 bases). Germline V gives CDR1 LGHDT, CDR2 YNNKEL (reference sequence). Trimming removed 4 bases from V and 15 bases from J, with 19 bases in between. This CDR3 is 13 amino acids long. The CDR3 nucleotides are TGTGCCAGCAGCCTACGCGAGGGGGAGTTGACGTACTTC. Its translation: CASSLREGELTYF.